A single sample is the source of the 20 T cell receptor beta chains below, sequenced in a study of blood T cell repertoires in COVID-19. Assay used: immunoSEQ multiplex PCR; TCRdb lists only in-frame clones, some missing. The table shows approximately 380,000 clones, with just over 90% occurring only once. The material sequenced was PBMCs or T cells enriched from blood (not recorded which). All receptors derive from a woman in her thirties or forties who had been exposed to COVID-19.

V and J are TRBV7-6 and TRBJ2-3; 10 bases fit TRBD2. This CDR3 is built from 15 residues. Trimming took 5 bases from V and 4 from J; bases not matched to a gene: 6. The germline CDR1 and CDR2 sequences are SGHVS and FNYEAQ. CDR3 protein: CASSASSGGPDTQYF. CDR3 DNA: TGTGCCAGCAGCGCCTCTAGCGGGGGTCCAGATACGCAGTATTTT.

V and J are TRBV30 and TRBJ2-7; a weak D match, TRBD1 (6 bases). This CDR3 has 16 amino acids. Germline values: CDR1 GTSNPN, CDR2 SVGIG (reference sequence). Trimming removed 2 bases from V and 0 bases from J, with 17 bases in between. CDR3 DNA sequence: TGTGCCTGGAGTTTCCTCCGACAGGTCAGCTCCTACGAGCAGTACTTC. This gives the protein CAWSFLRQVSSYEQYF.

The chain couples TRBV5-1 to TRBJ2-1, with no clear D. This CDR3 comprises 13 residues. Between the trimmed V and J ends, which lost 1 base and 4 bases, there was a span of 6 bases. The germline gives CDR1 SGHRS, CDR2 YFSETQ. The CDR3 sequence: CASSLLRYNEQFF. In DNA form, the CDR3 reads TGCGCCAGCAGCTTGCTACGGTACAATGAGCAGTTCTTC.

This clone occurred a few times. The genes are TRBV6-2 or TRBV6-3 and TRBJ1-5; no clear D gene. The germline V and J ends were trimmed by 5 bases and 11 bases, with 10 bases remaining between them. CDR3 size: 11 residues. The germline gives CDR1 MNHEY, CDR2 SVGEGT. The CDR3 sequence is CASSEGRAQHF. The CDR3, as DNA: TGTGCCAGCAGTGAGGGTAGAGCCCAGCATTTT.

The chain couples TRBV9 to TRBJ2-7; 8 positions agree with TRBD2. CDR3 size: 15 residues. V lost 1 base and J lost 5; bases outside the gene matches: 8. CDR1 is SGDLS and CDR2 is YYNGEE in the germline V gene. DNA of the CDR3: TGTGCCAGCAGCGTACAAGGACTAGCTTTCGACGAGCAGTACTTC. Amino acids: CASSVQGLAFDEQYF.

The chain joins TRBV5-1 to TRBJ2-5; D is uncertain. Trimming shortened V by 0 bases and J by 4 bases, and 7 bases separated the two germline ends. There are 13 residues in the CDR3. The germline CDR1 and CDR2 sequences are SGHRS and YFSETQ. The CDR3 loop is CASSLATGETQYF. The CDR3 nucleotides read TGCGCCAGCAGCTTGGCGACGGGAGAGACCCAGTACTTC. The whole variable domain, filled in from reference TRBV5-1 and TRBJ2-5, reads KAGVTQTPRYLIKTRGQQVTLSCSPISGHRSVSWYQQTPGQGLQFLFEYFSETQRNKGNFPGRFSGRQFSNSRSEMNVSTLELGDSALYLCASSLATGETQYFGPGTRLLVL.

The CDR3: CASSPKAGTGFQPQHF. As DNA, the CDR3 is TGTGCCAGCAGCCCAAAAGCTGGGACAGGGTTTCAGCCCCAGCATTTT. The gene calls are TRBV5-8 and TRBJ1-5, with 9 bases identical to TRBD1. Germline V gene sequence: CDR1 SGHTS, CDR2 YDEGEE. V lost 4 bases, J lost 6 bases, and 11 bases stayed unmatched. The CDR3 has 16 residues.

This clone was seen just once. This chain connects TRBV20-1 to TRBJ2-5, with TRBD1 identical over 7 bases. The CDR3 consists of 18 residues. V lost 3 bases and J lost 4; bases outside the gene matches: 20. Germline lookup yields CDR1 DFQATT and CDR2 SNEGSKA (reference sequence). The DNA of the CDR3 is TGCAGTGCTAGTAGCCAGGGGGTTGGTACTTTGGGAACAGAGACCCAGTACTTC. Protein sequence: CSASSQGVGTLGTETQYF.

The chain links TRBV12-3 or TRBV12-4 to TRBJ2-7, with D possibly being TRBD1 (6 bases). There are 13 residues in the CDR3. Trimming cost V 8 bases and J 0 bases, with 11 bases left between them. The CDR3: CASPRGSSYEQYF. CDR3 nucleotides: TGTGCCAGCCCAAGGGGGAGCTCCTACGAGCAGTACTTC.

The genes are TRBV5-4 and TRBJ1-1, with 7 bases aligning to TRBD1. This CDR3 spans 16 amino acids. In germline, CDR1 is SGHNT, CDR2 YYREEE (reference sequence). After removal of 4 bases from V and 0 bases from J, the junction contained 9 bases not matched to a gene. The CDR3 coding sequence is TGTGCCAGCAGCCCGGTCCCGGGACAGATGAACACTGAAGCTTTCTTT. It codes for CASSPVPGQMNTEAFF. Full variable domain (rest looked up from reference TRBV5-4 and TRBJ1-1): ETGVTQSPTHLIKTRGQQVTLRCSSQSGHNTVSWYQQALGQGPQFIFQYYREEENGRGNFPPRFSGLQFPNYSSELNVNALELDDSALYLCASSPVPGQMNTEAFFGQGTRLTVV.

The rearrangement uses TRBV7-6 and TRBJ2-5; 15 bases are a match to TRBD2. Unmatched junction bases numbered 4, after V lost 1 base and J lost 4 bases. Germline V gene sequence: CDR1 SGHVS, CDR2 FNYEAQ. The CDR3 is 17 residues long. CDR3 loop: CASSLGTSGGASETQYF. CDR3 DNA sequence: TGTGCCAGCAGCTTAGGGACTAGCGGGGGGGCCTCAGAGACCCAGTACTTC. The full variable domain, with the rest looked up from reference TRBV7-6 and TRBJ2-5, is GAGVSQSPRYKVTKRGQDVALRCDPISGHVSLYWYRQALGQGPEFLTYFNYEAQQDKSGLPNDRFSAERPEGSISTLTIQRTEQRDSAMYRCASSLGTSGGASETQYFGPGTRLLVL.

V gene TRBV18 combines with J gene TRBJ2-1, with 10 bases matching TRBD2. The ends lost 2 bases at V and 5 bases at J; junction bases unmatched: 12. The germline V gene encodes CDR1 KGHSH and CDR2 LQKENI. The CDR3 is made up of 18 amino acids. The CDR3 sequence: CASSPTIIQRGGNNEQFF. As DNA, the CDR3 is TGTGCCAGCTCACCAACCATCATCCAGCGGGGGGGGAACAATGAGCAGTTCTTC.

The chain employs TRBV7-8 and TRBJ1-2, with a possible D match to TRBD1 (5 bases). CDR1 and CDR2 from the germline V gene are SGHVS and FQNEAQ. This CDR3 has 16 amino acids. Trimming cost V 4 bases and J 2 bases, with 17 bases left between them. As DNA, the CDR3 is TGTGCCAGCAGCTCACGCTCAGGGTTCCAAAACTATGGCTACACCTTC. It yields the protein CASSSRSGFQNYGYTF.

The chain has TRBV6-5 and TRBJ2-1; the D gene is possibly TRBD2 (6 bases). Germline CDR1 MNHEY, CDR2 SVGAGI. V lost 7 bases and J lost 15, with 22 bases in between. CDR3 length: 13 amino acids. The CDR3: CASKLVGSGKRFF. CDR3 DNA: TGTGCCAGCAAATTGGTCGGGAGTGGTAAACGGTTCTTC.

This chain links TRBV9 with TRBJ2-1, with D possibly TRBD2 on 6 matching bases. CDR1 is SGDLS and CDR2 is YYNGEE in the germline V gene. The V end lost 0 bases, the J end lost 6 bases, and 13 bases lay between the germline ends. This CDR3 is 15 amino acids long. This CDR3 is CASSVASAWSNEQFF. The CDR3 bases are TGTGCCAGCAGCGTAGCTAGCGCATGGAGCAATGAGCAGTTCTTC.

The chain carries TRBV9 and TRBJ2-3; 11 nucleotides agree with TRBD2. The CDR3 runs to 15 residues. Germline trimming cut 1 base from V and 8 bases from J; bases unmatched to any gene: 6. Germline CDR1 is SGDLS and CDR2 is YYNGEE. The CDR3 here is CASSVLAGGSGTQYF. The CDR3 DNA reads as TGTGCCAGCAGCGTATTAGCGGGGGGGTCGGGTACGCAGTATTTT.

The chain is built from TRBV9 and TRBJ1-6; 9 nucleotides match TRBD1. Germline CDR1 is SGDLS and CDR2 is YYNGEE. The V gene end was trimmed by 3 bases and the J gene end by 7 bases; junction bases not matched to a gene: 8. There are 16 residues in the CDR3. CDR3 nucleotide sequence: TGTGCCAGCAGCGCCCCCGGGACAGGGAACAATTCACCCCTCCACTTT. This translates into CASSAPGTGNNSPLHF.

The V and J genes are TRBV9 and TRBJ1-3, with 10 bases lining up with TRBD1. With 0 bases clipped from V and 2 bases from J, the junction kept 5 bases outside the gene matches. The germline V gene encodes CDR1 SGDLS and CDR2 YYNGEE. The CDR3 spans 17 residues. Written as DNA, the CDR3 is TGTGCCAGCAGCGTAGCTGGGACAGGGGTGGCTGGAAACACCATATATTTT. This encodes CASSVAGTGVAGNTIYF.

CDR3 in DNA: TGCAGCGTTGAAGTGGGGGGTCCGCTACAAGAGACCCAGTACTTC. This codes for CSVEVGGPLQETQYF. The J gene is TRBJ2-5, the V gene TRBV29-1; a possible D gene is TRBD2 (6 bases). CDR3 size: 15 residues. Germline CDR1 SQVTM, CDR2 ANQGSEA. Trimming stripped 1 base from V and 2 bases from J, with 14 bases between.

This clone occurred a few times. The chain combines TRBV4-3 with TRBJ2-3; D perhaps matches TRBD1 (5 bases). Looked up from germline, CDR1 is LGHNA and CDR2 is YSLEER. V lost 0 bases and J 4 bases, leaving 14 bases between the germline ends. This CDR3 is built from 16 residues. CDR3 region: CASSQDQGLGADTQYF. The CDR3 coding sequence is TGCGCCAGCAGCCAAGATCAAGGGTTAGGGGCAGATACGCAGTATTTT.